These 26 T cell receptor beta chains originate from one sample sequenced in a study of cytomegalovirus exposure and HLA in healthy donors. The primer mix had 60 Vbeta and 13 Jbeta primers. The protocol was immunoSEQ multiplex PCR, while the TCRdb copy is restricted to in-frame clones and leaves out a portion. This repertoire shows about 200,000 clones, around 80% found once; its top ten account for 2.9%. Sequences were obtained from PBMCs. These receptors were taken from a man aged 30 to 45 in good health and CMV-seronegative.

The chain carries TRBV4-1 and TRBJ2-5, with TRBD2 matching over 10 bases. The CDR3 sequence is 18 residues long. Germline assignment: CDR1 MGHRA and CDR2 YSYEKL. Unmatched junction bases numbered 9, after V lost 0 bases and J lost 2 bases. CDR3 DNA sequence: TGCGCCAGCAGCCAAGAACTAGCGGGGACTTCCCTACAAGAGACCCAGTACTTC. Protein product: CASSQELAGTSLQETQYF.

The rearrangement uses TRBV2 and TRBJ2-3; no definite D call. V gave up 1 base and J gave up 6 bases, with 17 bases separating them. The CDR3 covers 16 residues. The germline CDR1 and CDR2 sequences are SNHLY and FYNNEI. CDR3 sequence (DNA): TGTGCCAGCAGTGAAGTGACATTCGAAATTTTTGATACGCAGTATTTT. Its protein is CASSEVTFEIFDTQYF.

The chain uses TRBV20-1 and TRBJ2-1; D gene uncertain. Germline CDR1 is DFQATT and CDR2 is SNEGSKA (reference sequence). Trimming left V 5 bases short and J 10 bases short, with 6 bases between. The CDR3 covers 9 residues. The CDR3 loop reads CSAHQEQFF. The CDR3 bases are TGCAGTGCTCACCAGGAGCAGTTCTTC.

This clone is a singleton in its sample. The CDR3 DNA reads as TGTGCCAGCAGCCCGGACAGGGGCGGGGAGCAGTACTTC. Translated, it gives CASSPDRGGEQYF. The V gene is TRBV11-3, the J gene TRBJ2-7; 9 nucleotides align to TRBD1. V was pared by 5 bases and J by 7 bases, with 6 bases of the junction left unmatched. The germline V gene has CDR1 SGHNT and CDR2 YENEEA. This CDR3 has 13 residues. Filled out from reference TRBV11-3 and TRBJ2-7, the complete variable domain reads EAGVVQSPRYKIIEKKQPVAFWCNPISGHNTLYWYLQNLGQGPELLIRYENEEAVDDSQLPKDRFSAERLKGVDSTLKIQPAELGDSAVYLCASSPDRGGEQYFGPGTRLTVT.

The chain couples TRBV18 to TRBJ1-5; D gene uncertain. Germline-derived CDR1 and CDR2 are KGHSH and LQKENI. The CDR3 has 13 amino acids. Between the trimmed V and J ends, which lost 3 bases and 8 bases, there was a span of 11 bases. Written as DNA, the CDR3 is TGTGCCAGCTCACCTAATAGCGGGGAGCCCCAGCATTTT. It translates to CASSPNSGEPQHF. The whole variable domain, filled in from reference TRBV18 and TRBJ1-5, reads NAGVMQNPRHLVRRRGQEARLRCSPMKGHSHVYWYRQLPEEGLKFMVYLQKENIIDESGMPKERFSAEFPKEGPSILRIQQVVRGDSAAYFCASSPNSGEPQHFGDGTRLSIL.

The chain is built from TRBV6-5 and TRBJ1-5; D perhaps matches TRBD1 (5 bases). The CDR3 totals 14 residues. Between the trimmed V and J ends, which lost 5 bases and 4 bases, there was a span of 12 bases. Germline lookup yields CDR1 MNHEY and CDR2 SVGAGI. CDR3 bases: TGTGCCAGCAGTCCCATGGACATAAATCAGCCCCAGCATTTT. It is translated as CASSPMDINQPQHF.

The J gene is TRBJ2-3, the V gene TRBV7-9; D is ambiguous. Trimming left V 1 base short and J 0 bases short, with 11 bases between. There are 16 residues in the CDR3. Germline V gene data show CDR1 as SEHNR and CDR2 as FQNEAQ (reference sequence). The CDR3 DNA reads as TGTGCCAGCAGCTTAGTCTCTTGGGCTAGCACAGATACGCAGTATTTT. It yields the protein CASSLVSWASTDTQYF.

The chain has TRBV2 and TRBJ2-5; the D gene is possibly TRBD2 (5 bases). The V end was cut by 4 bases, the J end by 0 bases, with 18 bases between. Germline loops: CDR1 SNHLY, CDR2 FYNNEI. CDR3 length: 17 amino acids. CDR3 sequence: CASSVGSINSYQETQYF. The CDR3 nucleotides read TGTGCCAGCAGTGTGGGGAGCATTAATTCGTACCAAGAGACCCAGTACTTC.

The chain employs TRBV7-9 and TRBJ2-1; TRBD1 agrees at 8 bases. This CDR3 region has 17 residues. The trim removed 6 bases at V and 1 base at J, leaving 11 bases unmatched. The germline gives CDR1 SEHNR, CDR2 FQNEAQ (reference sequence). The CDR3 sequence: CASRSGQGLRSYNEQFF. CDR3 bases: TGTGCCAGCAGATCCGGACAGGGATTAAGATCCTACAATGAGCAGTTCTTC.

The CDR3 sequence is CASSELAGAGNEQFF. As DNA, the CDR3 is TGCGCCAGCAGCGAACTAGCGGGGGCCGGCAATGAGCAGTTCTTC. J is TRBJ2-1 and V is TRBV5-1, with 11 nucleotides matching TRBD2. This CDR3 comprises 15 residues. V lost 4 bases to trimming and J lost 6 bases; unmatched junction nucleotides: 6. The germline V gene has CDR1 SGHRS and CDR2 YFSETQ.

The rearrangement uses TRBV27 and TRBJ2-5; D might be TRBD1 (5 bases). CDR3 length: 11 amino acids. CDR1 MNHEY and CDR2 SMNVEV come from the germline V gene (reference sequence). Between the trimmed V and J ends, which lost 8 bases and 6 bases, there was a span of 10 bases. Here the CDR3 reads CASGAGKTQYF. CDR3 DNA sequence: TGTGCCAGCGGGGCCGGAAAGACCCAGTACTTC.

A few counts support this clone. This chain joins TRBV5-1 and TRBJ2-1; 9 bases are shared with TRBD2. CDR3 size: 14 residues. The V gene's germline CDR1 is SGHRS and CDR2 YFSETQ. Trimming at V came to 4 bases and at J to 5 bases, leaving 4 bases not matched to a gene. The CDR3 bases are TGCGCCAGCAGCGCCCGACTAGCGGACAATGAGCAGTTCTTC. Its protein product is CASSARLADNEQFF.

This clone was seen only a few times. The chain links TRBV15 to TRBJ1-6; 7 bases are shared with TRBD1. The germline CDR1 and CDR2 sequences are LNHNV and YYDKDF (reference sequence). The CDR3 sequence is 15 residues long. Trimming removed 5 bases from V and 6 bases from J; junction bases left unmatched: 7. The CDR3 loop reads CATSGRQGANSPLHF. The CDR3 DNA reads as TGTGCCACCAGCGGTCGACAGGGTGCTAATTCACCCCTCCACTTT.

The genes are TRBV19 and TRBJ1-2; D might be TRBD1 (6 bases). The V end lost 6 bases, the J end lost 7 bases, and 24 bases lay between the germline ends. There are 16 residues in the CDR3. Germline V lookup: CDR1 LNHDA, CDR2 SQIVND (reference sequence). CDR3 amino acids: CASSPDSYYNSIGYTF. CDR3 nucleotide sequence: TGTGCCAGTAGCCCGGACAGCTACTACAATTCTATTGGCTACACCTTC.

CDR3 in amino acids: CASSADRVNTGELFF. CDR3 nucleotides: TGTGCCAGCAGCGCTGACCGGGTCAACACCGGGGAGCTGTTTTTT. V is TRBV7-2 and J is TRBJ2-2; no firm D call. CDR1 and CDR2 (germline): SGHTA, FQGNSA. This CDR3 region has 15 residues. The V end was cut by 5 bases, the J end by 2 bases, with 12 bases between.

The V gene is TRBV5-4, the J gene TRBJ2-5, with a possible D match to TRBD2 (7 bases). V lost 4 bases, J lost 5 bases, and 15 bases lay in between. The CDR3 contains 14 residues. The germline gives CDR1 SGHNT, CDR2 YYREEE (reference sequence). In DNA form, the CDR3 reads TGTGCCAGCAGCGGCGGGGGCTGGGGGGAGACCCAGTACTTC. Its protein product is CASSGGGWGETQYF. The full variable domain, in which reference TRBV5-4 and TRBJ2-5 provide the parts outside the CDR3, is ETGVTQSPTHLIKTRGQQVTLRCSSQSGHNTVSWYQQALGQGPQFIFQYYREEENGRGNFPPRFSGLQFPNYSSELNVNALELDDSALYLCASSGGGWGETQYFGPGTRLLVL.

The rearrangement links TRBV7-2 to TRBJ2-3; 7 bases map to TRBD1. Germline CDR1 SGHTA, CDR2 FQGNSA. V shed 5 bases, J shed 3 bases, and the junction held 14 bases outside the gene matches. The CDR3 has 17 amino acids. CDR3 coding DNA: TGTGCCAGCAGCCCGAGGGACAGCCCCTTTCAGACAGATACGCAGTATTTT. This translates into CASSPRDSPFQTDTQYF.

V is TRBV7-2 and J is TRBJ2-7; TRBD2 agrees at 11 bases. V dropped 4 bases and J dropped 13; count of bases not matched to a gene: 12. This CDR3 comprises 14 residues. Germline CDR1 is SGHTA and CDR2 is FQGNSA. The CDR3 coding sequence is TGTGCCAGCAGCTCTAGCGGGGGGACGAGAGAAAGATACTTC. It is translated as CASSSSGGTRERYF.

The rearrangement uses TRBV5-1 and TRBJ1-4; 8 positions match TRBD1. The ends lost 4 bases at V and 5 bases at J; junction bases unmatched: 10. Germline assignment: CDR1 SGHRS and CDR2 YFSETQ. The CDR3 contains 16 residues. The CDR3, as DNA: TGCGCCAGCAGCGAGGACAGGGATTGGGGAAATGAAAAACTGTTTTTT. Protein product: CASSEDRDWGNEKLFF.

CDR3 nucleotides: TGCGCCAGCAGTGAATCCTTTAGCGGGGTGGATGAGCAGTTCTTC. This gives the protein CASSESFSGVDEQFF. V and J are TRBV10-1 and TRBJ2-1, with 8 bases lining up with TRBD2. The CDR3 contains 15 residues. Germline values: CDR1 WNHNN, CDR2 SYGVQD (reference sequence). V dropped 3 bases and J dropped 8; count of bases not matched to a gene: 9.

The V and J genes are TRBV28 and TRBJ1-6; 7 bases map to TRBD1. V lost 5 bases to trimming and J lost 7 bases; unmatched junction nucleotides: 2. Germline CDR1 is MDHEN and CDR2 is SYDVKM. The CDR3 is 13 residues long. CDR3 in amino acids: CASSAGGNSPLHF. DNA of the CDR3: TGTGCCAGCAGTGCAGGGGGAAATTCACCCCTCCACTTT.

The chain employs TRBV19 and TRBJ2-7, with 13 bases that match TRBD2. J was trimmed by 5 bases and V by 6 bases; bases with no gene match: 1. Germline CDR1 reads LNHDA; CDR2 reads SQIVND (reference sequence). The CDR3 spans 13 residues. This CDR3 is CASRGLAGDEQYF. DNA for the CDR3: TGTGCCAGTAGAGGACTAGCGGGGGACGAGCAGTACTTC.

The chain uses TRBV28 and TRBJ1-5, with 10 nucleotides matching TRBD1. Germline loops: CDR1 MDHEN, CDR2 SYDVKM. The V and J ends lost 6 bases and 3 bases, in that order; junction bases with no gene match: 8. This CDR3 contains 16 residues. The CDR3 nucleotides read TGTGCCAGCAGCCGGGACAGGGGTTTGAACAATCAGCCCCAGCATTTT. As protein: CASSRDRGLNNQPQHF.

This sequence joins TRBV10-3 and TRBJ2-3, with D possibly matching TRBD2 (7 bases). The germline V and J ends were trimmed by 5 bases and 5 bases, with 14 bases remaining between them. The CDR3 is made up of 14 amino acids. Germline assignment: CDR1 ENHRY and CDR2 SYGVKD. Here the CDR3 reads CAISRRGGLDTQYF. CDR3 in DNA: TGTGCCATCAGTCGTAGGGGGGGCTTAGATACGCAGTATTTT.

The V call is TRBV7-9, the J call TRBJ1-3, with D perhaps matching TRBD1 (5 bases). The CDR3 extends over 17 amino acids. V was pared by 1 base and J by 2 bases, with 15 bases between. Germline CDR1 SEHNR, CDR2 FQNEAQ (reference sequence). The CDR3 coding sequence is TGTGCCAGCAGCTTAGATCGGGGACTTGGTACTGGAAACACCATATATTTT. Translation: CASSLDRGLGTGNTIYF.

The CDR3 is CATSRGPGTEAFF. CDR3 sequence (DNA): TGTGCCACCAGCAGAGGCCCGGGCACTGAAGCTTTCTTT. The gene calls are TRBV15 and TRBJ1-1; D gene ambiguous. This CDR3 is 13 amino acids long. The V end lost 1 base, the J end lost 4 bases, and 7 bases lay between the germline ends. Germline V CDR1 and CDR2: LNHNV, YYDKDF (reference sequence).